These 27 T cell receptor beta chains were sequenced from one sample in a study of monozygotic twins with inflammatory bowel disease. For each CDR3 protein, TCRdb gives one entry from its re-call of the 5' RACE reads, without DNA. The sample is made up of 80,000 or so distinct CDR3 sequences, and the top ten hold 7.4% of it. The sequenced material came from blood. The receptors derive from a human donor with ulcerative colitis or Crohn's disease, or a healthy co-twin of an affected twin (not recorded which).

The genes are TRBV12-3 or TRBV12-4 and TRBJ2-5; TCRdb designates TRBD1, a call that cannot be tested without DNA. The CDR3 is 14 residues long. The CDR3 protein is CASSIGTREETQYF.

The V and J genes are TRBV7-2 and TRBJ1-1. The CDR3 totals 12 residues. The germline gives CDR1 SGHTA, CDR2 FQGNSA. CDR3 sequence: CASSFAATEAFF.

The chain uses TRBV5-4 and TRBJ1-4; no DNA is available, so the TRBD1 call from TCRdb remains unchecked. The germline V gene has CDR1 SGHNT and CDR2 YYREEE (reference sequence). The CDR3 runs to 14 residues. The CDR3 is CASSTGTGDEKLFF.

The rearrangement uses TRBV13 and TRBJ1-1; TCRdb's D gene call, TRBD1, goes unchecked for lack of DNA. The CDR3 spans 12 residues. Germline CDR1 is PRHDT and CDR2 is FYEKMQ (reference sequence). CDR3 loop: CASSPSGSEAFF.

V usage is TRBV6-1 and J usage is TRBJ1-2. Per germline, CDR1 MNHNS and CDR2 SASEGT. The CDR3 runs 15 residues. The CDR3 is CASSDNTELNYGYTF.

This chain connects TRBV2 to TRBJ2-1; the D gene TCRdb calls, TRBD1, cannot be checked with no DNA. CDR3 length equals 15 residues. Germline CDR1 and CDR2: SNHLY and FYNNEI. The CDR3 region is CASKKDTGTSNEQFF.

The chain is built from TRBV6-5 and TRBJ2-1; TCRdb names TRBD1, which stays unverified in the absence of DNA. The CDR3 extends over 14 amino acids. CDR1 MNHEY and CDR2 SVGAGI come from the germline V gene. This CDR3 is CASSSTGGREEQFF.

V usage is TRBV14 and J usage is TRBJ2-1; TCRdb returns TRBD1, unconfirmable since there is no DNA. The germline V gene has CDR1 SGHDN and CDR2 FVKESK. The length of the CDR3 is 17 residues. The CDR3 here is CASSQRPGTELYNEQFF.

The chain has TRBV12-3 or TRBV12-4 and TRBJ2-5; the D call from TCRdb, TRBD1, cannot be confirmed without DNA. The CDR3 runs to 15 residues. CDR3 residues: CASSLGTGKGETQYF.

The genes are TRBV29-1 and TRBJ2-1; there is no DNA to check the TCRdb D call of TRBD1. The CDR3 consists of 12 residues. Per germline, CDR1 SQVTM and CDR2 ANQGSEA. CDR3 in amino acids: CSVGGGYNEQFF.

The V and J genes are TRBV12-3 or TRBV12-4 and TRBJ2-3. The CDR3 contains 14 residues. The CDR3 sequence is CASSLGLASDTQYF.

The V and J genes are TRBV3-1 and TRBJ2-4; TCRdb lists TRBD1, though no DNA is available to test this call. Germline V gives CDR1 LGHDT, CDR2 YNNKEL (reference sequence). CDR3 length: 15 residues. The CDR3 here is CASSRQGLTKNIQYF.

V usage is TRBV5-1 and J usage is TRBJ2-1; the D call from TCRdb, TRBD2, cannot be confirmed without DNA. Germline CDR1 and CDR2: SGHRS and YFSETQ. CDR3 length: 14 residues. The CDR3 here is CASSGGEVYNEQFF.

The chain combines TRBV6-5 with TRBJ2-7; the TCRdb call, TRBD1, lacks DNA for checking. This CDR3 contains 14 residues. Germline V gene data show CDR1 as MNHEY and CDR2 as SVGAGI. The CDR3 sequence is CASSYSRTGYEQYF.

The J gene is TRBJ1-2, the V gene TRBV7-2. The germline V gene has CDR1 SGHTA and CDR2 FQGNSA. The CDR3 is made up of 12 amino acids. CDR3 sequence: CASSLVNYGYTF.

The chain links TRBV18 to TRBJ1-1. Germline lookup yields CDR1 KGHSH and CDR2 LQKENI. This CDR3 is built from 14 residues. This CDR3 reads CASSPGHSNTEAFF.

The rearrangement joins TRBV20-1 to TRBJ1-1; lacking DNA, the TRBD1 call made by TCRdb goes unchecked. The CDR3 length is 15 residues. CDR1 and CDR2 (germline): DFQATT, SNEGSKA (reference sequence). The CDR3 loop is CSARDPTGGNTEAFF.

This clonotype registers medium-sized by frequency. The chain is built from TRBV18 and TRBJ2-2. The CDR3 is made up of 11 amino acids. Germline-derived CDR1 and CDR2 are KGHSH and LQKENI. CDR3 sequence reads: CASQNTGELFF.

V and J are TRBV12-3 or TRBV12-4 and TRBJ2-2; TCRdb indicates TRBD1, and absent DNA this call remains unverified. The CDR3 has 15 residues. The CDR3 sequence: CASSSMTPRAGELFF.

The chain couples TRBV3-1 to TRBJ2-5; as DNA is missing, the TRBD2 call by TCRdb cannot be tested. Germline V gene data show CDR1 as LGHDT and CDR2 as YNNKEL (reference sequence). The CDR3 consists of 17 residues. Here the CDR3 reads CASSHGLAGGSQETQYF.

The chain combines TRBV5-6 with TRBJ1-2; TCRdb reports TRBD1, a call that lacks DNA to check it against. CDR3 length: 13 amino acids. Germline V gene sequence: CDR1 SGHDT, CDR2 YYEEEE. CDR3 in amino acids: CASSPRTGSGYTF.

The chain combines TRBV6-1 with TRBJ1-1; TCRdb's D call of TRBD1 is untestable without DNA. Germline V gives CDR1 MNHNS, CDR2 SASEGT. CDR3 length equals 14 residues. The CDR3 region is CATVTGTMNTEAFF.

V is TRBV7-8 and J is TRBJ2-1; TCRdb's D call, TRBD2, is unchecked because there is no DNA. Germline-derived CDR1 and CDR2 are SGHVS and FQNEAQ. The CDR3 is 20 residues long. The CDR3 protein is CASRGGQRGALTTSYNEQFF.

The V gene is TRBV9, the J gene TRBJ1-1. Germline CDR1 and CDR2: SGDLS and YYNGEE. CDR3 size: 16 residues. The chain's CDR3 is CASSVSGGWKNTEAFF.

The V and J genes are TRBV7-6 and TRBJ1-2. The CDR3 runs 13 residues. Germline values: CDR1 SGHVS, CDR2 FNYEAQ. CDR3 in amino acids: CASSLEGGYGYTF.

Here the CDR3 reads CASSPGQHSNQPQHF. V usage is TRBV5-1 and J usage is TRBJ1-5; without DNA, the TCRdb call of TRBD1 cannot be checked. The length of the CDR3 is 15 residues. CDR1 and CDR2 (germline): SGHRS, YFSETQ.

This chain joins TRBV2 and TRBJ2-7; TCRdb lists TRBD1, though no DNA is available to test this call. The CDR3 length is 14 residues. In germline, CDR1 is SNHLY, CDR2 FYNNEI. Here the CDR3 reads CASSNGPGAYEQYF.